These T cell receptor beta chains were read from a single sample in a study of blood T cell repertoires in COVID-19. Produced via immunoSEQ multiplex PCR; TCRdb's table is partial and in-frame only. The sample shows about 180,000 clones, about 82% of them seen only once. Sequencing was carried out using PBMCs or T cells enriched from blood (not recorded which). These TCRs come from a woman aged 30 to 39 who had recovered from COVID-19. Both conserved end residues are part of each CDR3. Each record gives: D gene, V gene, clone size, J gene, CDR3 DNA, CDR3 protein. A D gene is named only where the DNA matches it firmly. Expanded clones are given a class, and other clones once, few, many or no size at all.

>-|TRBV15|few|TRBJ2-4
TGTGCCACCAGCAGAGAGCTCATAGAGGCCAAAAACATTCAGTACTTC
CATSRELIEAKNIQYF
>-|TRBV12-3/TRBV12-4|few|TRBJ2-2
TGTGCCAGCGCGATCCGACAGGACGGGGAGCTGTTTTTT
CASAIRQDGELFF
>TRBD2|TRBV3-1/TRBV3-2|few|TRBJ2-2
TGTGCCAGCAGCCAGGCTATAGCGGGAGCGACCGGGGAGCTGTTTTTT
CASSQAIAGATGELFF
>TRBD1|TRBV7-2|-|TRBJ2-7
TGTGCCAGCAGCTTAGATTCGACCGGGACAGGGACCTACGAGCAGTACTTC
CASSLDSTGTGTYEQYF
>TRBD2|TRBV14|once|TRBJ2-1
TGTGCCAGCAGCCAAGGAATTAGCGGGAGGACACTCCTTTTGTATGAGCAGTTCTTC
CASSQGISGRTLLLYEQFF
>TRBD1|TRBV19|-|TRBJ1-5
TGTGCCAGTAAAGACAGGGTCTATAGCAATCAGCCCCAGCATTTT
CASKDRVYSNQPQHF
>TRBD2|TRBV30|-|TRBJ2-3
TGTGCCTGGAGTGTAGGGGTAGCGGGAGATACGCAGTATTTT
CAWSVGVAGDTQYF
>-|TRBV2|medium-sized|TRBJ1-1
TGTGCCAGCAGTGAACTCCCCAACACTGAAGCTTTCTTT
CASSELPNTEAFF
>TRBD1|TRBV25-1|-|TRBJ1-6
TGTGCCAGCAGTGAATATGGGACAGGTCTTAATTCACCCCTCCACTTT
CASSEYGTGLNSPLHF
>TRBD1|TRBV5-1|-|TRBJ1-2
TGCGCCAGCAGCGACCAGGGGGCATCGGTTGGCTACACCTTC
CASSDQGASVGYTF